This TCR beta chain was sequenced in a study of T cell responses to AZD1222 COVID-19 vaccine. Assay: immunoSEQ multiplex PCR; the TCRdb copy retains only in-frame clones and omits some. The table shows approximately 81,000 clones, with about nine tenths occurring only once. The J segment lost 12 bases and the V segment lost 0 bases, leaving 13 bases of the junction unmatched. CDR3 length: 16 amino acids. Germline CDR1 and CDR2: SGDLS and YYNGEE. Comment on this clone: Its antigen remains unknown.

Study-level points and caveats: Reportedly, nearly half the spike-specific TCRs target unmutated variant regions. Baseline antibody screening turned up just a handful of seropositive AZD1222 recipients. Spike-specific TCR breadth and depth were elevated following two AZD1222 doses. The donor group comprised mostly white British people and more females; the analysis possibly underestimated clonal diversity.

The starting material was peripheral blood, obtained on day 0 of MenACWY control vaccination. The receptor was isolated from an adult in good health. The chain links TRBV9 to TRBJ2-1; TRBD2 agrees at 9 bases. The CDR3 coding sequence is TGTGCCAGCAGCGTAGGCTCCGGGACTAGCTATTGGGGGCAGTTCTTC. Translated: CASSVGSGTSYWGQFF.